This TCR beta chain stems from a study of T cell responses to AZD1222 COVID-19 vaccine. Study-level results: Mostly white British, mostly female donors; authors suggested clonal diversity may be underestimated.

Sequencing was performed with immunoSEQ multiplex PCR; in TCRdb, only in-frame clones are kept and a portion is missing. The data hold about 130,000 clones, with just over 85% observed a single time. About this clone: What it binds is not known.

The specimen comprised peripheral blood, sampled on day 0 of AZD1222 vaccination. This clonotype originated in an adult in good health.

CDR3 DNA: TGTGCCAGCACCGCGGGAGGGGTTTTAGAAAAACTGTTTTTT. Encoded protein: CASTAGGVLEKLFF. V and J are TRBV7-9 and TRBJ1-4, with TRBD1 as a possible D gene (5 bases). This CDR3 spans 14 amino acids. Germline loops: CDR1 SEHNR, CDR2 FQNEAQ (reference sequence). The ends were cut back, 7 bases at V and 8 bases at J, with 17 bases in the middle.